This T cell receptor beta chain was sequenced during a study of a mutant IDH1 vaccine in newly diagnosed glioma. Study background: The start of vaccination came 4-6 weeks after radiotherapy alone, or with temozolomide cycles. Treated patients showed a male proportion of about 62%, a female proportion of roughly 38%, and a mean age of approximately 40 years. The study's findings and limits: Immune responses arising from the vaccine appeared in 90% to 95% of patients.

The sample's time point: week 47, end of study. The vaccine gave 300 ug of a 20-mer mutant IDH1 peptide subcutaneously per dose. Across weeks 1, 3, 5, 7, 11, 15, 19 and 23, patients received a vaccination each time, eight in all. This CDR3 has 14 residues. From germline, CDR1 is KGHSH and CDR2 LQKENI. V was clipped by 2 bases and J by 8 bases, with 12 bases between them. This table comes from immunoSEQ multiplex PCR, and its TCRdb copy is limited to in-frame clones, with some not included. The repertoire has 50,000 to 65,000 clones, around four fifths of them found once; the top ten carry 3.2%. Points on this clone: Antigen unknown.

Sequencing used PBMCs, obtained from a glioma patient whose treatment included an IDH1 peptide vaccine. The chain combines TRBV18 with TRBJ1-4; possible D gene TRBD1, 6 bases. The receptor comes from a woman aged 45-59 years with glioma. Written as DNA, the CDR3 is TGTGCCAGCTCACCAACAGGGTCCAGCGAAAAACTGTTTTTT. It yields the protein CASSPTGSSEKLFF.